Reported below is one TCR beta chain. No cognate antigen has been identified for it. The record has no base qualities; no much larger clone is one base away. This specimen belongs to a study of blood T cell repertoires in COVID-19 (dated by TCRdb to 2020 to 2021). Broadly, across the study: Samples from collaborators originated in the United States, Italy and Spain and spanned both the acute and convalescent phases of COVID-19. The prospective study material was composed of cDNA or gDNA derived from T cells, B-cell-depleted T cells, or PBMCs. Deeply sampled blood TCRbeta repertoires from subjects exposed to, actively infected with, or recovered from COVID-19 were included in the dataset. The repertoires were made available in a free public database intended to serve as a resource for research on the immune response to SARS-CoV-2. Samples were obtained from the ongoing ImmuneRACE study (first 160 participants) and from 1,254 subjects provided by 6 global collaborators. The sample metadata nearly always contained a de-identified subject ID, COVID-19 status, age in years and sex. HLA class I and class II types, where available, came from metadata supplied by the sample provider rather than from assay-based typing.

Findings and caveats that apply to the study as a whole: The amount of clinical and demographic metadata varied by source and participant and was provided uncurated.

Ends trimmed: V by 5 bases, J by 3 bases; bases unmatched to a gene: 11. CDR1 and CDR2 (MGHDK, SYGVNS) derive from the germline V gene. The CDR3 numbers 16 residues from cysteine through phenylalanine. The CDR3 DNA has 48 bases and is translated from base 1. TCRbeta CDR3 regions were amplified from genomic DNA by means of the immunoSEQ Assay, a bias-controlled multiplex PCR. As for the original processing: Nucleated cell counts per sample were estimated from amplification of reference gene primers within the assay. Sequence reads were collapsed and filtered to measure the absolute abundance of every unique TCRbeta CDR3 rearrangement. For each sample, productive Simpson clonality was calculated as the square root of Simpson's diversity index over productive rearrangements. As stored in TCRdb, this immuneACCESS dataset retains in-frame rearrangements with V and J assigned. A fraction of the clones does not appear; measured against another copy, unresolved V genes explain less than half of the discrepancy, and the remainder lacks a known reason. V and J calls and clone size are as listed in that table; D and trimming were resolved from the DNA. The sample table contains around 150,000 clones; only one count was recorded for over 75% of them. The top ten hold just over 3% of the sample.

Whole blood was collected in K2EDTA tubes by collaborating institutions according to the institutions' own protocols. For TCRbeta analysis, collaborators shipped samples in one of three forms: frozen whole blood, isolated PBMCs, or DNA extracted from either of those sample types. Sequencing input: peripheral blood. The chain is encoded by TRBV25-1 joined to TRBJ1-1, and 8 bases in between align with TRBD1. The receptor's source is a woman aged 60-75 years with active COVID-19. The CDR3 in this case is CASSTPTGTGDTEAFF. Here is the DNA: TGTGCCAGCAGTACTCCCACCGGGACAGGAGACACTGAAGCTTTCTTT.